The T cell receptor (beta chain) described here comes from a study of T cell repertoires in cytomegalovirus infection. Background on the study: Shared public TCR beta signatures pointed to both CMV infection and a matching HLA type.

Study observations and caveats: HLA-C-restricted CMV clonotypes gave the most frequent clonotype in two of eight donors.

This CDR3 is built from 12 residues. Only a few counts were recorded for this clonotype. No antigen is known for it. Using its own MiXCR run on the reads, TCRdb lists one record per CDR3 protein. The table includes just under 550,000 distinct CDR3 sequences, roughly 29% detected once. The genes are TRBV12-3 or TRBV12-4 and TRBJ2-1; 8 nucleotides align to TRBD2. This sequence was found in a human donor in good health (CMV status not recorded). Some clones in this sample may be carry-over from other donors' samples. Sequencing was done on a sample of PBMCs. The CDR3 sequence is CVAGGTYNEQFF. The CDR3 bases are TGTGTTGCGGGGGGTACCTACAATGAGCAGTTCTTC.